This T cell receptor (beta chain) is from a study of blood T cell repertoires in COVID-19. TCRdb keeps only in-frame clones here, not all; method: immunoSEQ multiplex PCR. The sample yields about 120,000 clones, over 75% seen once. The receptor was isolated from a man aged 55 to 69 with active or convalescent COVID-19. The sequenced sample was peripheral blood.

The CDR3 DNA reads TGTGCCAGTAGTCCGGACATTAACTATGGCTACACCTTC. It codes for CASSPDINYGYTF. This chain joins TRBV19 and TRBJ1-2; a possible D gene is TRBD1 (5 bases). Germline V lookup: CDR1 LNHDA, CDR2 SQIVND (reference sequence). This CDR3 contains 13 residues. Trimming took 5 bases from V and 1 from J, leaving 8 bases between them. The full variable domain, completed using reference TRBV19 and TRBJ1-2, is DGGITQSPKYLFRKEGQNVTLSCEQNLNHDAMYWYRQDPGQGLRLIYYSQIVNDFQKGDIAEGYSVSREKKESFPLTVTSAQKNPTAFYLCASSPDINYGYTFGSGTRLTVV.